This TCR beta chain is from a study of long-term antiretroviral therapy in people with HIV (dated by TCRdb to the early 2020s). Turning to the overall study: The earliest samples were collected approximately a decade before the 2015 WHO recommendation for immediate ART, a period when ART was typically delayed until CD4 counts fell. No cross-contamination during QIAcube processing was shown when test extractions of a monoclonal T-cell line were performed alongside about 30 polyclonal samples. Whether ART initiation and durable HIV suppression were associated with changes in peripheral blood TRB repertoire composition and diversity was tested in a retrospective serial study. Among the 30 or so participants with HIV, eleven were female. From some 30 adults with confirmed HIV infection, the cohort provided 192 cryopreserved PBMC samples, gathered serially across a mean of approximately six years (range 1-12).

The immunoSEQ hsTCRB v3.0 assay was used at survey level resolution for TRB variable region sequencing. TRB sequencing targeted a depth of about 35,000-50,000 T-cell genomes per sample. An Illumina MiSeq with a v3 150-cycle kit was used to sequence the pooled TRB libraries. Per the original workflow: Repertoire analysis was run in R within a reproducible Nextflow workflow that covered QC, data transformation and analysis. LymphoSeq2, an R package for AIRR-Seq data exploration, was used to implement custom analyses. Four samples that yielded fewer than 5000 total TRB sequences were excluded, so that fewer than 250 HIV repertoires were analyzed. Among the approximately 200 retained HIV repertoires, 55 to 65 were collected before ART initiation and 120 to 130 were collected after ART initiation. Repertoires were downsampled to 5000 TRB nucleotide sequences, and summary statistics were averaged over 100 downsampling iterations. TRB sequences were retained for analysis only if CDR3 regions of at least seven amino acids were present. A Shannon entropy-derived clonality score and the Gini coefficient were used to measure diversity. Repertoire networks linked the top 5000 CDR3 amino acid sequences whenever two sequences differed by an edit distance of one. For TRB CDR3 amino acid sequences, GLIPH2 was used to predict antigen specificity groups and MHC restriction. Known CMV, EBV, HIV or tissue antigen associations were flagged by matching CDR3 amino acid sequences against VDJdb and McPAS-TCR. Pre-ART, post-ART and control groups were compared with Wilcoxon signed-rank tests and Holm-Bonferroni correction. TCRdb took this table from immuneACCESS and kept in-frame rearrangements with V and J called. Such tables lack part of the clones; where checked against another copy, unresolved V genes explain under half of the gap, and the rest is unexplained. The V and J calls and clone size were taken over from that table, and D and trimming were inferred from the DNA. The sample table lists tens of thousands of clones, roughly 80% of them with a count of one. The top ten clonotypes cover around 10% of the sample.

General study outcomes and caveats: Narrower CDR3 length ranges were observed in HIV repertoires than in controls, and an antigen-experienced repertoire with only a slight naive shift after ART was suggested by the network structure. Limited PBMC availability meant only the TCR beta chain was sequenced, without alpha chain pairing. Unsorted PBMC were profiled instead of sorted CD4+ and CD8+ T cells because pre-ART samples had limited cell numbers. The samples span the years 2004 to 2017, and the ART regimens used may be less effective than current regimens. Inferences about post-ART repertoire changes are limited because no data were available on ART adherence, viral resistance or therapy changes. Expanded TRB clones identified before ART initiation dominated the repertoire at all time points, although this dominance fluctuated and declined in many PLHIV after ART. ART initiation was associated with a significant increase in TRB diversity, but diversity stayed significantly below transplant donor controls even after long-term ART.

On this clone itself: Its antigen remains unidentified. No much larger clonotype is one base removed from it; base qualities were not supplied.

Participants were included only if at least one PBMC sample before ART initiation and at least two post-ART samples were available. Every participant with HIV received treatment in the United States of America. Before DNA extraction, cryopreserved samples of 1-10 million PBMC were thawed and washed. At the time of the earliest PBMC sample, participants with HIV were aged between roughly 20 and 54 years. Per participant, PBMC samples came from 1-4 timepoints prior to ART initiation and 2-8 timepoints following ART initiation, for a median of 7 samples. Serial HIV viral load, CD4+ T-cell count, ART history and demographic data were obtained for every participant. Using a Qiagen kit on a QIAcube, genomic DNA was extracted from unsorted PBMC, with samples processed in batches of 12. This TCR was sampled from a woman aged 35 to 49 with HIV. Source: unsorted PBMCs, taken 1.1 years before starting antiretroviral therapy.

The encoded CDR3 is CASSQSRQGSNYGYTF. The DNA reads TGTGCCAGCAGCCAGTCTCGACAGGGCTCTAACTATGGCTACACCTTC. The rearrangement combines TRBV14 with TRBJ1-2; 7 of the junction bases match TRBD1. The CDR3 spans 16 residues, from the cysteine through the phenylalanine. The entry retains the CDR3 DNA only, 48 bases that are in frame from base 1. Relative to germline, V is missing 3 bases and J is missing 0 bases, with 7 bases of the junction outside any gene match. Via the germline V gene, CDR1 is SGHDN and CDR2 FVKESK. The CDR3, completed at both ends by the reference TRBV14 and TRBJ1-2 genes, gives the full variable domain EAGVTQFPSHSVIEKGQTVTLRCDPISGHDNLYWYRRVMGKEIKFLLHFVKESKQDESGMPNNRFLAERTGGTYSTLKVQPAELEDSGVYFCASSQSRQGSNYGYTFGSGTRLTVV.